This T cell receptor beta chain was found in a study of blood T cell repertoires in COVID-19. Study summary: There were acute and convalescent COVID-19 samples, and they came from the United States, Italy and Spain. T cells, B-cell-depleted T cells, or PBMCs provided the cDNA or gDNA that served as material.

The CDR3 covers 14 residues. The V gene's germline CDR1 is SGHAT and CDR2 FQNNGV. The junction had 6 bases not matched to a gene; V was cut back by 6 bases and J by 5 bases. In the study's own analysis: Amplification of reference gene primers provided the estimated nucleated cell counts. Using immunoSEQ multiplex PCR, the repertoire was profiled, and TCRdb retains in-frame clones only, with some absent. V and J calls and clone size are as listed in that table; D and trimming were resolved from the DNA. The sample yields approximately 320,000 clones, roughly 90% seen once. The Seattle patients, enrolled during active infection, were followed longitudinally.

The clonotype originates from a woman aged 30 to 39 with COVID-19, enrolled during active disease. The chain is built from TRBV11-2 and TRBJ2-1; 8 nucleotides line up with TRBD2. Sequencing was carried out using peripheral blood. The DNA for the CDR3 is TGTGCCAGCAGAGCAGGGACTAGAAACAATGAGCAGTTCTTC. Translating gives CASRAGTRNNEQFF.